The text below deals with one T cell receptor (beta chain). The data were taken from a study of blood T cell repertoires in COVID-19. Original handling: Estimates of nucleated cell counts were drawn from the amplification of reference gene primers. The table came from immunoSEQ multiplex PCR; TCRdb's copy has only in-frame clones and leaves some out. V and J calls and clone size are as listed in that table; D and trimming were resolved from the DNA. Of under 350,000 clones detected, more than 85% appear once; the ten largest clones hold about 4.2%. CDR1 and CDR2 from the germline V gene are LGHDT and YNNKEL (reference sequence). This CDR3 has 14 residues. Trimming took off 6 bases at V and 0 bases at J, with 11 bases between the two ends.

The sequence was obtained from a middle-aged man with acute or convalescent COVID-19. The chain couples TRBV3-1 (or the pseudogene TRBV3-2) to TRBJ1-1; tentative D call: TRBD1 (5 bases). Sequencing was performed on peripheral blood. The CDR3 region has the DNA TGTGCCAGCAGTAGACAGCCTCTGAACACTGAAGCTTTCTTT. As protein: CASSRQPLNTEAFF.